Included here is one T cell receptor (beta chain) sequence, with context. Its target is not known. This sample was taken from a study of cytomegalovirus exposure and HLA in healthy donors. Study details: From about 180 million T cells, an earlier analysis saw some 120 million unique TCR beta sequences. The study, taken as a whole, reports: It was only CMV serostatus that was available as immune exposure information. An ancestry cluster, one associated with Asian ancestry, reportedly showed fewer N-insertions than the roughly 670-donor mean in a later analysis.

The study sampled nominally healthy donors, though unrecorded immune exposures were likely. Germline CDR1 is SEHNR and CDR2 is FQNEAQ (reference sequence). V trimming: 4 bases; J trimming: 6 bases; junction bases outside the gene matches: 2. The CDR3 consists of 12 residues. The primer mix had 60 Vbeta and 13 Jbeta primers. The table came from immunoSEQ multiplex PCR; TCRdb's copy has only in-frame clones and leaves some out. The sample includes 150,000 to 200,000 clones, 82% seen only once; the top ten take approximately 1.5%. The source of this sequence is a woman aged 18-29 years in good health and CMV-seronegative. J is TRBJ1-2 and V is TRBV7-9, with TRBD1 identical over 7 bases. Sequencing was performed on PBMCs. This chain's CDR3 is CASSYGQDGYTF. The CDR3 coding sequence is TGTGCCAGCAGCTACGGACAGGATGGCTACACCTTC.